This TCR beta chain was captured in a study of T cell responses to AZD1222 COVID-19 vaccine. General study results and limits: As reported, nearly half of all spike-specific TCRs target variant regions that are unmutated.

About this clone itself: Its antigen is unidentified.

Profiling relied on immunoSEQ multiplex PCR, and the TCRdb table lists in-frame clones only, not all of them. This table has around 100,000 clones, approximately 86% appearing once. There are 14 residues in the CDR3. Germline V lookup: CDR1 MNHEY, CDR2 SVGAGI. V was clipped by 6 bases and J by 1 base; unmatched bases: 2. This chain uses TRBV6-5 with TRBJ2-7; 11 nucleotides line up with TRBD2. The receptor was derived from an adult who received the MenACWY meningococcal vaccine as a control. Sequenced here: peripheral blood, sampled 28 days after the second dose of the MenACWY control vaccine. CDR3 nucleotides: TGTGCCAGCAGGACTAGCGGGGTTTCCTACGAGCAGTACTTC. This codes for CASRTSGVSYEQYF.